These 18 T cell receptor beta chains originate from one sample sequenced in a study of blood T cell repertoires in COVID-19. Clones were read by immunoSEQ multiplex PCR, and TCRdb kept only the in-frame ones, dropping some. The data show approximately 330,000 clones, with almost 90% seen just once and 0.95% to 1.3% held by the top ten. Material for sequencing was peripheral blood. These receptor sequences come from a woman in her forties with COVID-19, enrolled during active disease.

The chain joins TRBV7-9 to TRBJ2-3, with 8 bases lining up with TRBD2. Trimming took 1 base from V and 6 from J; bases not matched to a gene: 3. This CDR3 comprises 14 residues. In germline, CDR1 is SEHNR, CDR2 FQNEAQ (reference sequence). This chain's CDR3 is CASSLGRLADTQYF. The DNA of the CDR3 is TGTGCCAGCAGCTTAGGCCGACTAGCGGATACGCAGTATTTT.

The V and J genes are TRBV27 and TRBJ2-2; no clear D gene. Trimming took off 0 bases at V and 9 bases at J, with 11 bases between the two ends. The CDR3 has 14 amino acids. Germline CDR1 reads MNHEY; CDR2 reads SMNVEV (reference sequence). In DNA, the CDR3 is TGTGCCAGCAGTTTATCGGGTAGCTTCCGGGAGCTGTTTTTT. Translated: CASSLSGSFRELFF.

The table lists this clone with a count of one. CDR3 in amino acids: CASSFRGQPQHF. The CDR3 nucleotides are TGTGCCAGCAGTTTCCGGGGTCAGCCCCAGCATTTT. The chain joins TRBV27 to TRBJ1-5; no clear D. CDR3 length: 12 amino acids. Between the trimmed V and J ends, which lost 3 bases and 6 bases, there was a span of 6 bases. Germline V gives CDR1 MNHEY, CDR2 SMNVEV (reference sequence).

The chain combines TRBV24-1 with TRBJ1-5, with D possibly being TRBD1 (6 bases). The germline CDR1 and CDR2 sequences are KGHDR and SFDVKD. The CDR3 is 15 residues long. Between the trimmed V and J ends, which lost 1 base and 4 bases, there was a span of 10 bases. The CDR3 DNA sequence: TGTGCCACCAGTGATTTCGGGGGGCCAAATCAGCCCCAGCATTTT. Translating it yields CATSDFGGPNQPQHF.

This chain uses TRBV6-5 with TRBJ1-5; no definite D call. Germline V gene data show CDR1 as MNHEY and CDR2 as SVGAGI. The CDR3 runs 15 residues. Deletions cut 0 bases from V and 7 bases from J, with 13 bases between. The CDR3 loop is CASSYSMQGGQPQHF. CDR3 coding DNA: TGTGCCAGCAGTTACTCGATGCAAGGCGGCCAGCCCCAGCATTTT.

The rearrangement joins TRBV4-3 to TRBJ1-2; no firm D call. The CDR3 consists of 16 residues. The germline CDR1 and CDR2 sequences are LGHNA and YSLEER. V was pared by 2 bases and J by 7 bases, with 20 bases between. CDR3 DNA sequence: TGCGCCAGCAGCCAATCTCGCCTGACCTCGAGAGGTGGCTACACCTTC. Amino acids: CASSQSRLTSRGGYTF.

This clone has a single count. This chain joins TRBV6-5 and TRBJ1-2; D not certain. The CDR3 extends over 14 amino acids. Germline-derived CDR1 and CDR2 are MNHEY and SVGAGI. V was trimmed by 4 bases and J by 4 bases, leaving 13 bases between them. CDR3 loop: CASSSAGGTYGYTF. Written as DNA, the CDR3 is TGTGCCAGCAGTTCTGCGGGCGGTACCTATGGCTACACCTTC.

The genes are TRBV7-9 and TRBJ2-5; D is perhaps TRBD1 (5 bases). The CDR3 loop spans 14 amino acids. With 7 bases removed from V and 1 base from J, the gap between germline ends came to 13 bases. CDR1 is SEHNR and CDR2 is FQNEAQ in the germline V gene (reference sequence). The CDR3 region has the DNA TGTGCCAGCAAAAGTCGACAGTTCCAAGAGACCCAGTACTTC. This sequence encodes CASKSRQFQETQYF.

The CDR3 DNA reads TGTGCCAGCAGCACCGGGACAGGGGCTCTACCTAGCAATCAGCCCCAGCATTTT. Translated: CASSTGTGALPSNQPQHF. The chain couples TRBV7-9 to TRBJ1-5; 10 bases agree with TRBD1. J was trimmed by 0 bases and V by 5 bases; bases with no gene match: 10. This CDR3 has 18 amino acids. Looked up from germline, CDR1 is SEHNR and CDR2 is FQNEAQ (reference sequence).

The rearrangement uses TRBV30 and TRBJ1-5; 8 bases map to TRBD1. This CDR3 is 15 amino acids long. Germline CDR1 is GTSNPN and CDR2 is SVGIG (reference sequence). V shed 1 base and J 4 bases; nucleotides not matched to a gene: 6. The CDR3 sequence is CAWSASGTGNQPQHF. The CDR3 region has the DNA TGTGCCTGGAGTGCATCCGGGACAGGTAATCAGCCCCAGCATTTT.

The rearrangement joins TRBV4-1 to TRBJ1-1, with 8 bases fitting TRBD1. V gave up 3 bases and J gave up 5 bases; unmatched junction bases: 11. This CDR3 spans 16 amino acids. Germline lookup yields CDR1 MGHRA and CDR2 YSYEKL. The DNA of the CDR3 is TGCGCCAGCAGCCAGGACCTTGGGACAGGTGGAACTGAAGCTTTCTTT. This gives the protein CASSQDLGTGGTEAFF.

J is TRBJ1-1 and V is TRBV28, with no clear D. Trimming left V 8 bases short and J 2 bases short, with 12 bases between. This CDR3 has 13 residues. CDR1 and CDR2 (germline): MDHEN, SYDVKM. This CDR3 reads CASEERRNTEAFF. CDR3 in DNA: TGTGCCAGCGAAGAGAGGCGTAACACTGAAGCTTTCTTT. The full variable domain, its missing parts supplied by reference TRBV28 and TRBJ1-1, is DVKVTQSSRYLVKRTGEKVFLECVQDMDHENMFWYRQDPGLGLRLIYFSYDVKMKEKGDIPEGYSVSREKKERFSLILESASTNQTSMYLCASEERRNTEAFFGQGTRLTVV.

The rearrangement uses TRBV19 and TRBJ2-1; a weak D match, TRBD1 (6 bases). The CDR3 extends over 17 amino acids. Germline CDR1 LNHDA, CDR2 SQIVND (reference sequence). V was trimmed by 7 bases and J by 0 bases, leaving 19 bases between them. The CDR3 region has the DNA TGTGCCAGTACCCGAAGACAGGTGACGAGCTCCTACAATGAGCAGTTCTTC. Its protein is CASTRRQVTSSYNEQFF.

The chain carries TRBV19 and TRBJ1-1; TRBD1 matches at 10 bases. V was pared by 5 bases and J by 1 base, with 4 bases of the junction left unmatched. The germline V gene encodes CDR1 LNHDA and CDR2 SQIVND (reference sequence). The CDR3 has 15 amino acids. The chain's CDR3 is CASSPDRGRNTEAFF. The DNA for the CDR3 is TGTGCCAGTAGTCCAGACAGGGGGCGGAACACTGAAGCTTTCTTT.

J is TRBJ2-1 and V is TRBV5-1; 11 bases agree with TRBD2. CDR3 length: 14 amino acids. The trim removed 8 bases at V and 7 bases at J, leaving 8 bases unmatched. Germline V gene lookup returns CDR1 SGHRS and CDR2 YFSETQ. The chain's CDR3 is CASRGTSGHNEQFF. The CDR3 DNA follows: TGCGCCAGTCGAGGGACTAGCGGTCATAATGAGCAGTTCTTC.

V usage is TRBV9 and J usage is TRBJ2-6; D perhaps matches TRBD1 (6 bases). The CDR3 has 15 amino acids. V was cut by 3 bases and J by 4 bases, with 11 bases left in between. CDR1 and CDR2 from the germline V gene are SGDLS and YYNGEE. The CDR3 reads CASSAQGPGANVLTF. The CDR3 coding sequence is TGTGCCAGCAGCGCACAGGGCCCCGGGGCCAACGTCCTGACTTTC.

The chain couples TRBV27 to TRBJ2-5; TRBD1 might be the D (6 bases). The V gene's germline CDR1 is MNHEY and CDR2 SMNVEV (reference sequence). CDR3 size: 17 residues. Deletions cut 6 bases from V and 3 bases from J, with 23 bases between. CDR3 protein: CASRRGSTGYVKETQYF. The CDR3 coding sequence is TGTGCCAGCAGGAGGGGGAGCACAGGGTACGTTAAAGAGACCCAGTACTTC.

V usage is TRBV19 and J usage is TRBJ2-5, with D maybe TRBD2 (5 bases). Trimming stripped 3 bases from V and 5 bases from J, with 16 bases between. CDR1 is LNHDA, CDR2 SQIVND, per germline (reference sequence). The CDR3 runs 15 residues. This chain's CDR3 is CASSMRAHPRETQYF. As DNA, the CDR3 is TGTGCCAGTAGTATGCGGGCTCACCCGCGGGAGACCCAGTACTTC.